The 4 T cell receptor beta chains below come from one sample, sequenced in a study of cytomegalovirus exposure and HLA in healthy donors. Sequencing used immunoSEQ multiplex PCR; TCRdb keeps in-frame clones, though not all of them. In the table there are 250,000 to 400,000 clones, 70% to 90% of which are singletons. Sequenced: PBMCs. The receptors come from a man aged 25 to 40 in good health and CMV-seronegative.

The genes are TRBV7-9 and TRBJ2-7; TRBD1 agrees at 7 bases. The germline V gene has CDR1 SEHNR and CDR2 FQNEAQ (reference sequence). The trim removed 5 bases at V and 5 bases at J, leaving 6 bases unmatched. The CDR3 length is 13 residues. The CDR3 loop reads CASSNRDSHEQYF. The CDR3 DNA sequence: TGTGCCAGCAGCAATAGGGACAGCCACGAGCAGTACTTC.

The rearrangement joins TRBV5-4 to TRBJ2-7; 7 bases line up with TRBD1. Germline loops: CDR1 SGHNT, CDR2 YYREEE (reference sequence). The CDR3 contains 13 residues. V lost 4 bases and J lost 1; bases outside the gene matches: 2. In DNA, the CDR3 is TGTGCCAGCAGCGGGGGACAGTCCTACGAGCAGTACTTC. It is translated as CASSGGQSYEQYF.

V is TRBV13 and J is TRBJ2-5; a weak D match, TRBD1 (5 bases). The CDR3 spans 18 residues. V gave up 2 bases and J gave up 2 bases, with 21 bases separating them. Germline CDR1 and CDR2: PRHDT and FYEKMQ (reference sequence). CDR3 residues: CASSLNFGARYSQETQYF. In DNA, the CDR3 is TGTGCCAGCAGCTTAAATTTTGGGGCCAGATACTCTCAAGAGACCCAGTACTTC.

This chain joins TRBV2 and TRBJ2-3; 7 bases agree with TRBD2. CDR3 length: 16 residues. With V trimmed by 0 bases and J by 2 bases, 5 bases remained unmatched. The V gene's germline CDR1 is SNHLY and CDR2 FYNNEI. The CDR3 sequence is CASSEALRDYTDTQYF. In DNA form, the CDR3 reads TGTGCCAGCAGTGAAGCGCTTCGGGACTACACAGATACGCAGTATTTT.